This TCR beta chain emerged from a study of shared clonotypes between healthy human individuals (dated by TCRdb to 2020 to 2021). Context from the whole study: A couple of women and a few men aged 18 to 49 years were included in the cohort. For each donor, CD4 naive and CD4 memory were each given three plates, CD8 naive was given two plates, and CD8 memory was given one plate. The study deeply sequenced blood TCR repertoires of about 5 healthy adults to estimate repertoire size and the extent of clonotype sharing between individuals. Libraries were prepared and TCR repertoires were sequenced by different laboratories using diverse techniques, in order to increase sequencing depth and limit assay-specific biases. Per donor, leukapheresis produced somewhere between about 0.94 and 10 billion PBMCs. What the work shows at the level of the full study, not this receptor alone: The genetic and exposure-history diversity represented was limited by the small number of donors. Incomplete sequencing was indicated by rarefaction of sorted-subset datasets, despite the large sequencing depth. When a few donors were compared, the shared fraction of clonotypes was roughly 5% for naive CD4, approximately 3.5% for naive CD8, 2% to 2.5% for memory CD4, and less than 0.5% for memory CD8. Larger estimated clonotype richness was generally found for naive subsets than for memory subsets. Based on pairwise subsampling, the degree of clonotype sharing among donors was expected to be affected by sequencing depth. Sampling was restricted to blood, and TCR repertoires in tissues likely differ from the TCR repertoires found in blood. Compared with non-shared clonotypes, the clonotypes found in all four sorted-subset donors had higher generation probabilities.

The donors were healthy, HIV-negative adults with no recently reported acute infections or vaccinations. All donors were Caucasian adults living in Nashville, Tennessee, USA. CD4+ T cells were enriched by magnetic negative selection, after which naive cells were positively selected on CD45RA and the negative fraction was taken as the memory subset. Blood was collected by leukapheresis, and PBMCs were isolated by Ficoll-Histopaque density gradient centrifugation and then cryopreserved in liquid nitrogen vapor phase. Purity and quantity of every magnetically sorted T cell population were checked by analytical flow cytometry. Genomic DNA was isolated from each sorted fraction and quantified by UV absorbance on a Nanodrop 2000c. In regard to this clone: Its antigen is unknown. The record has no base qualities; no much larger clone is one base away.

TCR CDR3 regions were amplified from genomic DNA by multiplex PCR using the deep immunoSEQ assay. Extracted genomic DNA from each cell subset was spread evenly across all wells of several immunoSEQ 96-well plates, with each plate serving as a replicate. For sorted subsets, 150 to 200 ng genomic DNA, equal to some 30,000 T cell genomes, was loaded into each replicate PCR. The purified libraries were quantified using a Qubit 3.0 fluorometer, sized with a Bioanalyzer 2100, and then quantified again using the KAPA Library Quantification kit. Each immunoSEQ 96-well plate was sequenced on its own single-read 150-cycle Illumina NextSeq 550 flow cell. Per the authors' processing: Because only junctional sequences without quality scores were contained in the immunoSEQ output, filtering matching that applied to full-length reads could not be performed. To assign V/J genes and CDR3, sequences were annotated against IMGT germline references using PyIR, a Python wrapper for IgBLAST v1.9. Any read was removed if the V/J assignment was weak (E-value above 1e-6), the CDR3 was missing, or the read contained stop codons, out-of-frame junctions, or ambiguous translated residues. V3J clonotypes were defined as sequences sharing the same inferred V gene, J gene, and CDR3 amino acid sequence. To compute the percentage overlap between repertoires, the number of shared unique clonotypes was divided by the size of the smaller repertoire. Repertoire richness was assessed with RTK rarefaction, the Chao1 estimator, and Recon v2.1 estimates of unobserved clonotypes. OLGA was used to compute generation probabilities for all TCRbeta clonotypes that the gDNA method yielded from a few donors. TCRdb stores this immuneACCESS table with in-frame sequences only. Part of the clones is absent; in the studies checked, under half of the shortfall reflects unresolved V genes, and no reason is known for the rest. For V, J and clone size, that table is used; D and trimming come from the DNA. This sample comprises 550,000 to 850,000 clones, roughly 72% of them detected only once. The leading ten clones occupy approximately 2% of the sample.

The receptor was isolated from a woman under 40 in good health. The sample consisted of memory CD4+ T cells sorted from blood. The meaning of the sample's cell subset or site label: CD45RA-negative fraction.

The sequence in DNA is TGTGCCAGCACCCAACTTTCCGAGGAAAAACTGTTTTTT. This translates into CASTQLSEEKLFF. The chain joins TRBV6-5 to TRBJ1-4, with the identity of the D gene unclear. The germline V gene supplies CDR1 MNHEY and CDR2 SVGAGI. V was cut back by 7 bases and J by 8 bases, leaving a gap of 14 bases between them. CDR3 length: 13 amino acids, cysteine to phenylalanine. Only the CDR3 region is kept as DNA, spanning 39 bases read in frame from base 1.